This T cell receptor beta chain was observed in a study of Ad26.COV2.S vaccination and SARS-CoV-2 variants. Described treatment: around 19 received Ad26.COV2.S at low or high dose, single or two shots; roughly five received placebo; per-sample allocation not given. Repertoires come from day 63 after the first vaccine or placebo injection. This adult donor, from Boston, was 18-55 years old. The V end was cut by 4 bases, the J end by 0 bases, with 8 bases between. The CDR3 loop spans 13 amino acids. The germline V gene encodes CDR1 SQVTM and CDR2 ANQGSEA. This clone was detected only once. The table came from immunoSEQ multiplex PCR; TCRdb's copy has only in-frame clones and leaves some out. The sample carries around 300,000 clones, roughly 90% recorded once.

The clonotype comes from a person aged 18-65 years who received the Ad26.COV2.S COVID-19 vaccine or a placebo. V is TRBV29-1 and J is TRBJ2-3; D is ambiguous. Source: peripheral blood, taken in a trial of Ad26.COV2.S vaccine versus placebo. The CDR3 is CSVGRPSTDTQYF. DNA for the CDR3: TGCAGCGTTGGACGGCCTAGCACAGATACGCAGTATTTT.